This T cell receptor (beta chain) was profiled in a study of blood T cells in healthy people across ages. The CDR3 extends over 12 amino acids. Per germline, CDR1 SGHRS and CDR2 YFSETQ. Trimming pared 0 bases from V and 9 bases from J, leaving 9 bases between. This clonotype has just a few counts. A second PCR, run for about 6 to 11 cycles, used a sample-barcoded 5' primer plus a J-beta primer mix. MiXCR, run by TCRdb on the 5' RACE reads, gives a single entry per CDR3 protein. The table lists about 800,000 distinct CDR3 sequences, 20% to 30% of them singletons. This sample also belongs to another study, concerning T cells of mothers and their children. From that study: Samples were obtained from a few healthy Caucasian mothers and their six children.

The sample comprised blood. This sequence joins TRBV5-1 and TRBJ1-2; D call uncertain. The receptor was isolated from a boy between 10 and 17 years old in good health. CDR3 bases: TGCGCCAGCAGCTTGGAAGCCGGGAGCTACACCTTC. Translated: CASSLEAGSYTF.